Following are 6 T cell receptor beta chains from one sample sequenced in a study of early T cells in non-severe SARS-CoV-2 infection. TCRdb recomputed calls from the 5' RACE reads with MiXCR, one row per CDR3 protein. The sample includes roughly 50,000 distinct CDR3 sequences, approximately 9.4% seen only once; the top ten take 14% to 15%. Sample: whole blood. These receptor sequences come from an adult who was a healthcare worker with PCR-confirmed SARS-CoV-2 infection or an uninfected control (not recorded which).

In its sample, this clonotype was seen many times. V is TRBV5-1 and J is TRBJ1-4; D is perhaps TRBD1 (6 bases). Trimming took 4 bases from V and 5 from J, leaving 18 bases between them. Germline CDR1 SGHRS, CDR2 YFSETQ. This CDR3 is built from 16 residues. The CDR3 is CASSLDGWGTNEKLFF. The CDR3 DNA reads as TGCGCCAGCAGCCTGGACGGATGGGGGACAAATGAAAAACTGTTTTTT. The full variable domain, in which reference TRBV5-1 and TRBJ1-4 provide the parts outside the CDR3, is KAGVTQTPRYLIKTRGQQVTLSCSPISGHRSVSWYQQTPGQGLQFLFEYFSETQRNKGNFPGRFSGRQFSNSRSEMNVSTLELGDSALYLCASSLDGWGTNEKLFFGSGTQLSVL.

This clonotype was counted a few times. V usage is TRBV6-1 and J usage is TRBJ2-1, with 12 positions matching TRBD2. Trimming at V came to 4 bases and at J to 0 bases, leaving 13 bases not matched to a gene. CDR3 size: 20 residues. The germline V gene has CDR1 MNHNS and CDR2 SASEGT. As DNA, the CDR3 is TGTGCCAGCAGTGCAGGGACTAGCGGGTTCATCGATAACTCCTACAATGAGCAGTTCTTC. This gives the protein CASSAGTSGFIDNSYNEQFF.

This clonotype has ten or more counts. V and J are TRBV2 and TRBJ2-5; D might be TRBD1 or TRBD2, each matching 5 bases. The CDR3 length is 13 residues. The V gene's germline CDR1 is SNHLY and CDR2 FYNNEI. The V end was cut by 5 bases, the J end by 5 bases, with 12 bases between. CDR3 bases: TGTGCCAGCAGTAGAGGGGAAAGGGAGACCCAGTACTTC. It encodes CASSRGERETQYF.

This clonotype was observed at least ten times. V and J are TRBV19 and TRBJ2-3, with TRBD2 matching over 12 bases. Germline loops: CDR1 LNHDA, CDR2 SQIVND (reference sequence). J gave up 0 bases and V 5 bases, and 3 bases lay outside the gene matches. CDR3 size: 16 residues. CDR3 region: CASSATSGRSTDTQYF. DNA of the CDR3: TGTGCCAGTAGTGCAACTAGCGGGAGGAGCACAGATACGCAGTATTTT.

This clonotype was recorded many times. The chain employs TRBV6-1 and TRBJ2-7, with D tentatively TRBD1 (6 bases). Between the trimmed V and J ends, which lost 8 bases and 1 base, there was a span of 15 bases. The germline V gene encodes CDR1 MNHNS and CDR2 SASEGT. There are 14 residues in the CDR3. CDR3 sequence reads: CASLPWGTSYEQYF. Written as DNA, the CDR3 is TGTGCCAGCCTCCCTTGGGGGACATCCTACGAGCAGTACTTC.

V is TRBV6-5 and J is TRBJ1-2; TRBD1 agrees at 7 bases. V shed 5 bases and J 3 bases; nucleotides not matched to a gene: 6. The CDR3 consists of 14 residues. The germline V gene encodes CDR1 MNHEY and CDR2 SVGAGI. CDR3 in amino acids: CASSIRDRDYGYTF. DNA for the CDR3: TGTGCCAGCAGTATAAGAGACAGGGACTATGGCTACACCTTC.